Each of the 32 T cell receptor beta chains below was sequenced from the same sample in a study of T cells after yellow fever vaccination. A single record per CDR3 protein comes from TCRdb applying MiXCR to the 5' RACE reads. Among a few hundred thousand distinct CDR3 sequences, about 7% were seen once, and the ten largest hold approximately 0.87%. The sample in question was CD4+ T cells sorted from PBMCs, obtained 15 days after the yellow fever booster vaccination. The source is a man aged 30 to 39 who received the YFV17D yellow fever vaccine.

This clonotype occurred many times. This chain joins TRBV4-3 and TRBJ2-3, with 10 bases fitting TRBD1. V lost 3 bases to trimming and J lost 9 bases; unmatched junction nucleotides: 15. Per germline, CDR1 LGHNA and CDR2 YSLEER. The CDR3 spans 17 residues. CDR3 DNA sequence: TGCGCCAGCAGCCACGGACCGGGACAGGGGAGGTCGGGAACGCAGTATTTT. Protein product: CASSHGPGQGRSGTQYF.

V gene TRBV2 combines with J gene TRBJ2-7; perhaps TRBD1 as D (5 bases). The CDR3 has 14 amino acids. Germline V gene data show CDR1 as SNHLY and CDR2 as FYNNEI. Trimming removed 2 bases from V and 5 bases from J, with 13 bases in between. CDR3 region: CASSENRWMNEQYF. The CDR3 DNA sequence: TGTGCCAGCAGTGAAAACAGGTGGATGAACGAGCAGTACTTC.

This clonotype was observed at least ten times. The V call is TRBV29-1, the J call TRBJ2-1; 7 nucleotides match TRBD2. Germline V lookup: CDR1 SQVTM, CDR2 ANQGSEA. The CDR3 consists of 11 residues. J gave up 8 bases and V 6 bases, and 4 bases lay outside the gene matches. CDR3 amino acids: CSVGGSHEQFF. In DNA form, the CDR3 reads TGCAGCGTCGGGGGGTCGCATGAGCAGTTCTTC.

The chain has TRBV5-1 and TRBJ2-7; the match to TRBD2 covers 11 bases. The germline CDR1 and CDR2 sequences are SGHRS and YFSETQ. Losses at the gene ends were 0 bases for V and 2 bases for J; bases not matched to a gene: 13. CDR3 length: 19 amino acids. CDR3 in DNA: TGCGCCAGCAGCTTGGAGGCGTTCCCGGGACTAGCGGACACCTACGAGCAGTACTTC. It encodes CASSLEAFPGLADTYEQYF.

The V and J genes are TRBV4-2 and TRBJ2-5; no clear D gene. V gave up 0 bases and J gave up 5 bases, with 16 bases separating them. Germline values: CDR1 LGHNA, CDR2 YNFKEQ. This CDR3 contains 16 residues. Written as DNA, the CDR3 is TGTGCCAGCAGCCAAGAGATAGGGCGGCTCCACGAGACCCAGTACTTC. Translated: CASSQEIGRLHETQYF.

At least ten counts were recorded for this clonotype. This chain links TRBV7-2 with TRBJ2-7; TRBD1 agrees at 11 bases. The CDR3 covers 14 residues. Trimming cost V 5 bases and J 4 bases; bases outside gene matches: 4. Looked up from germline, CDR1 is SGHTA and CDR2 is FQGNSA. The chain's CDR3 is CASSRTGGQYEQYF. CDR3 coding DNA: TGTGCCAGCAGCCGGACAGGGGGCCAGTACGAGCAGTACTTC.

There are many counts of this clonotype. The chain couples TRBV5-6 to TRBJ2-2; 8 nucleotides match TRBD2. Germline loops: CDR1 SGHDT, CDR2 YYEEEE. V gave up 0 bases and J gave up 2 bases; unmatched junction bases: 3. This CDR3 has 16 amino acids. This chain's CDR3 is CASSLGLALNTGELFF. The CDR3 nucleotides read TGTGCCAGCAGCTTGGGACTAGCGCTTAACACCGGGGAGCTGTTTTTT.

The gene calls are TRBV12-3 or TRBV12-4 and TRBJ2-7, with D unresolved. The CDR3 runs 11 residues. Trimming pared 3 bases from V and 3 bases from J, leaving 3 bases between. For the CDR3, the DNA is TGTGCCAGCAGTTTCAACTACGAGCAGTACTTC. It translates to CASSFNYEQYF.

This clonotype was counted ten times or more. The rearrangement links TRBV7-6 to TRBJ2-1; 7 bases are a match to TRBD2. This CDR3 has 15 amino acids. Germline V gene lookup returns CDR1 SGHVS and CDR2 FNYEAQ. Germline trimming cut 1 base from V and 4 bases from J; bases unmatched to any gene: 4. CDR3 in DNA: TGTGCCAGCAGCTTAGGGGAGGGATCATACAATGAGCAGTTCTTC. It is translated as CASSLGEGSYNEQFF.

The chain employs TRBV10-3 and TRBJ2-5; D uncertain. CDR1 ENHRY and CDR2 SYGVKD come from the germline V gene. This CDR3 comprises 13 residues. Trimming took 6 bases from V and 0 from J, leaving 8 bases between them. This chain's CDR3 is CAISDGYQETQYF. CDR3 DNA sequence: TGTGCCATCAGCGACGGCTACCAAGAGACCCAGTACTTC.

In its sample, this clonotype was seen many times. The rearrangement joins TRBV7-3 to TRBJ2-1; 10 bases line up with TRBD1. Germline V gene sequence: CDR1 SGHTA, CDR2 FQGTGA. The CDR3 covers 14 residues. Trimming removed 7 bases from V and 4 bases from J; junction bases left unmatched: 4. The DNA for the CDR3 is TGTGCCAGCAACCCGGGACAGGGGTACAATGAGCAGTTCTTC. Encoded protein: CASNPGQGYNEQFF.

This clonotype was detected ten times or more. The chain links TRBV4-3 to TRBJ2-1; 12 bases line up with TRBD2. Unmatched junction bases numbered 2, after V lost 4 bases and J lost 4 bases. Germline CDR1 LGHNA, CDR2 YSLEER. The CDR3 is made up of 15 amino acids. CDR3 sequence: CASSPTSGGYNEQFF. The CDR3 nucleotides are TGCGCCAGCAGCCCGACTAGCGGGGGTTACAATGAGCAGTTCTTC.

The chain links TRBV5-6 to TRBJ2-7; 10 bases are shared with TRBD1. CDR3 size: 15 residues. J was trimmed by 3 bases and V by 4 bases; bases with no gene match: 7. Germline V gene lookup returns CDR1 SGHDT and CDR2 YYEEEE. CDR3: CASSDRDRGRYEQYF. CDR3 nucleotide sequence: TGTGCCAGCAGCGACCGGGACAGGGGACGCTACGAGCAGTACTTC.

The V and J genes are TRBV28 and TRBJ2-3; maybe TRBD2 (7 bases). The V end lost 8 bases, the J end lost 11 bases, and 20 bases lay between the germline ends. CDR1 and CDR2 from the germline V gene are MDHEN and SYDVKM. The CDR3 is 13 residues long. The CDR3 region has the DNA TGTGCCAGCGGGGGGGCGGTCCCGGGAGAGCAGTATTTT. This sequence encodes CASGGAVPGEQYF.

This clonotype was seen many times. The CDR3 spells CASSQTGSPLHF. CDR3 coding DNA: TGTGCCAGCAGCCAAACAGGGTCACCCCTCCACTTT. The V and J genes are TRBV3-1 and TRBJ1-6; a weak D match, TRBD1 (6 bases). CDR1 and CDR2 (germline): LGHDT, YNNKEL (reference sequence). This CDR3 comprises 12 residues. Between the trimmed V and J ends, which lost 2 bases and 10 bases, there was a span of 6 bases. Full variable domain (rest looked up from reference TRBV3-1 and TRBJ1-6): DTAVSQTPKYLVTQMGNDKSIKCEQNLGHDTMYWYKQDSKKFLKIMFSYNNKELIINETVPNRFSPKSPDKAHLNLHINSLELGDSAVYFCASSQTGSPLHFGNGTRLTVT.

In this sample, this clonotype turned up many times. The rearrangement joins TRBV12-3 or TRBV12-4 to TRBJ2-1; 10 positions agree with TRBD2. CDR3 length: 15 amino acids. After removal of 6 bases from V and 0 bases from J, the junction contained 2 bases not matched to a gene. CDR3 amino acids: CASRKREGSYNEQFF. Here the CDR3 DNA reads TGTGCCAGCAGAAAGCGGGAGGGCTCCTACAATGAGCAGTTCTTC.

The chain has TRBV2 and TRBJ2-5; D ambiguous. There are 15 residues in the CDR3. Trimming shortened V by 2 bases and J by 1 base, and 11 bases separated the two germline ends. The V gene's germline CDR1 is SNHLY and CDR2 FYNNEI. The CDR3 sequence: CASSENSGRQETQYF. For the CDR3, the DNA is TGTGCCAGCAGTGAAAATTCAGGACGCCAAGAGACCCAGTACTTC.

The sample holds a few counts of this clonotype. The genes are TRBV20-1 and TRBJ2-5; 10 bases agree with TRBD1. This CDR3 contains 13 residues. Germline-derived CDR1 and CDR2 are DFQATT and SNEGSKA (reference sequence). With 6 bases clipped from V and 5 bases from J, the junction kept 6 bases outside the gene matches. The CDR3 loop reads CSAPGQGLETQYF. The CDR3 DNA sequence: TGCAGTGCCCCGGGACAGGGGCTGGAGACCCAGTACTTC.

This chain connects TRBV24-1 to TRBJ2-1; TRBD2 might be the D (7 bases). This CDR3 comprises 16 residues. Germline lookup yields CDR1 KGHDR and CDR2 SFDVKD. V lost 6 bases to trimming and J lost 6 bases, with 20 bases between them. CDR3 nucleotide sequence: TGTGCCACCAGTCCTAGGGGGGCGGGAGTAATCAATGAGCAGTTCTTC. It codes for CATSPRGAGVINEQFF.

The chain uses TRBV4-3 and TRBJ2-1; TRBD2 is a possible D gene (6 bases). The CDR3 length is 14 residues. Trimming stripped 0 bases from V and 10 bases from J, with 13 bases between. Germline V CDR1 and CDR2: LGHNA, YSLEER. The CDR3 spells CASSQDVGREEQFF. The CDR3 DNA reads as TGCGCCAGCAGCCAAGATGTTGGCCGGGAGGAGCAGTTCTTC.

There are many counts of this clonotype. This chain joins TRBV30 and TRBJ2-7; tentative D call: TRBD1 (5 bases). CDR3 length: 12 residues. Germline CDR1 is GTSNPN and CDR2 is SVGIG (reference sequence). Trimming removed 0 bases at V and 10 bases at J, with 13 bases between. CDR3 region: CAWSVQDIEQYF. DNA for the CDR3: TGTGCCTGGAGTGTACAGGACATCGAACAGTACTTC.

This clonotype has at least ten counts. CDR3 loop: CASSPPAGLGGEQYF. The CDR3 coding sequence is TGTGCCAGCTCACCCCCGGCGGGCCTGGGGGGGGAGCAGTACTTC. The chain is built from TRBV18 and TRBJ2-7; 7 bases align to TRBD2. Looked up from germline, CDR1 is KGHSH and CDR2 is LQKENI. The CDR3 is 15 amino acids. J was trimmed by 7 bases and V by 3 bases; bases with no gene match: 12.

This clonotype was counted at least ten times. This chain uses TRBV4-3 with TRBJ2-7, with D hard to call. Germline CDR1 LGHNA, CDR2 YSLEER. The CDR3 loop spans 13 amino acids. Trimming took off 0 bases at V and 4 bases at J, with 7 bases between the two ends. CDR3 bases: TGCGCCAGCAGCCAAGAATCCGATTACGAGCAGTACTTC. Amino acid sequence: CASSQESDYEQYF.

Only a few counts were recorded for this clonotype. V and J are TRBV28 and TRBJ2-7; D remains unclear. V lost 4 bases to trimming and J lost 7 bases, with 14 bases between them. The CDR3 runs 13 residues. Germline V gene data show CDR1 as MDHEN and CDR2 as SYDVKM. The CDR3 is CASSSRPSSEQYF. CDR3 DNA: TGTGCCAGCAGTTCAAGACCGAGCTCTGAGCAGTACTTC.

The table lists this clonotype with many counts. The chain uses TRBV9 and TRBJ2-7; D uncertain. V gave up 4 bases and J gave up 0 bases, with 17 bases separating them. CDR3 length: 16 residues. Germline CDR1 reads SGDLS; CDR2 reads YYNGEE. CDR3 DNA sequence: TGTGCCAGCAGCCCACCCCTGGAAGAGTACTCCTACGAGCAGTACTTC. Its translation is CASSPPLEEYSYEQYF.

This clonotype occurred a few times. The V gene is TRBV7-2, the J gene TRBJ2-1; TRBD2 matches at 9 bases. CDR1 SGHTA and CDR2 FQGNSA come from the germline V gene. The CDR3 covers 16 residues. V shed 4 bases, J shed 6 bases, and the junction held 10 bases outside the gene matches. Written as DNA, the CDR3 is TGTGCCAGCAGCTCCTCCACGGGACTAGCTCGCAATGAGCAGTTCTTC. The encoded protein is CASSSSTGLARNEQFF.

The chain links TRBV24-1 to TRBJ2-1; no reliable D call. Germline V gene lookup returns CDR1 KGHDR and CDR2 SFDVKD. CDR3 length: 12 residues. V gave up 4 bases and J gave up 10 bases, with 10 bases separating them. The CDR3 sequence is CATSEPGKEQFF. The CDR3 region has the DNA TGTGCCACCAGTGAGCCCGGAAAAGAGCAGTTCTTC.

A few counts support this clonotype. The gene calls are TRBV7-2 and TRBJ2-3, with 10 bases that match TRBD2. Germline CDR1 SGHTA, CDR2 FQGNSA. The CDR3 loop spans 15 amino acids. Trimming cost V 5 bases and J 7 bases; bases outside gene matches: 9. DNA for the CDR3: TGTGCCAGCAGCCCTCTAGCGGGAGTCGTGAATACGCAGTATTTT. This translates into CASSPLAGVVNTQYF.

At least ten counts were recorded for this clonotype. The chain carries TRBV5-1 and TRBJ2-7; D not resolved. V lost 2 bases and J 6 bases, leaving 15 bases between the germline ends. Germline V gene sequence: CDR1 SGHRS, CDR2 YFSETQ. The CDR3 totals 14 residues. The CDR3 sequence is CASSFGSPAGEQYF. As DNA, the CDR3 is TGCGCCAGCAGCTTTGGCTCACCCGCTGGCGAGCAGTACTTC.

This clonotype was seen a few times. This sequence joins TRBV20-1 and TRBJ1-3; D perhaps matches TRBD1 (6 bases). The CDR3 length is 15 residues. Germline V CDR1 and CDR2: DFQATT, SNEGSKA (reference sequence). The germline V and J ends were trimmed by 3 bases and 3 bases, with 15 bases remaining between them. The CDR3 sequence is CSASGQGNVGNTIYF. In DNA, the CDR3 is TGCAGTGCTAGTGGTCAGGGGAACGTTGGAAACACCATATATTTT.

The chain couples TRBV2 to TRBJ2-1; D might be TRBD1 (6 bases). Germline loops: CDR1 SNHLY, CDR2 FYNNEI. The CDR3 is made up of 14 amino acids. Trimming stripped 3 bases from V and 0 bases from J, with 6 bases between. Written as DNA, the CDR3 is TGTGCCAGCAGTGAGGACAGCTCCTACAATGAGCAGTTCTTC. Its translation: CASSEDSSYNEQFF.

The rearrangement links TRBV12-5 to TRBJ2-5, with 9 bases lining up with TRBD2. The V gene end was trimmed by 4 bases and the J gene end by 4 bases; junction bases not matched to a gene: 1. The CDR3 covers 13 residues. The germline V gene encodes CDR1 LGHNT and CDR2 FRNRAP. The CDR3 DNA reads TGTGCTAGTGGTTGGCGGGGGGGAGAGACCCAGTACTTC. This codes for CASGWRGGETQYF. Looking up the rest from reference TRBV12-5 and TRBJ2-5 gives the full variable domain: DARVTQTPRHKVTEMGQEVTMRCQPILGHNTVFWYRQTMMQGLELLAYFRNRAPLDDSGMPKDRFSAEMPDATLATLKIQPSEPRDSAVYFCASGWRGGETQYFGPGTRLLVL.